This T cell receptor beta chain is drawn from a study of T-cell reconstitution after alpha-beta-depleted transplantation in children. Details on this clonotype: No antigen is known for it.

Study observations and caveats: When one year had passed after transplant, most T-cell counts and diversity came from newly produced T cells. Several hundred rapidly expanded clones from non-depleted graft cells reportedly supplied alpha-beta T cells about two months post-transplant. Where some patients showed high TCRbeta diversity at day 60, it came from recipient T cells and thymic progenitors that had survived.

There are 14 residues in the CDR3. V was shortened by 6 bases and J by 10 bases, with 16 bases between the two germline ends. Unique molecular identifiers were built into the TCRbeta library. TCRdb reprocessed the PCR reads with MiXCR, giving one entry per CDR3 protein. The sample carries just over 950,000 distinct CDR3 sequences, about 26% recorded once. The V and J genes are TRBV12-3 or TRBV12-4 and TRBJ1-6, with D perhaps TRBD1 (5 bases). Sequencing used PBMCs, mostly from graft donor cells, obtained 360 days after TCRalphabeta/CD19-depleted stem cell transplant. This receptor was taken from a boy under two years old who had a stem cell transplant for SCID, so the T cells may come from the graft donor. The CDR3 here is CASRQQGWVSPLHF. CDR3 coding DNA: TGTGCCAGCAGGCAGCAGGGATGGGTCTCACCCCTCCACTTT.